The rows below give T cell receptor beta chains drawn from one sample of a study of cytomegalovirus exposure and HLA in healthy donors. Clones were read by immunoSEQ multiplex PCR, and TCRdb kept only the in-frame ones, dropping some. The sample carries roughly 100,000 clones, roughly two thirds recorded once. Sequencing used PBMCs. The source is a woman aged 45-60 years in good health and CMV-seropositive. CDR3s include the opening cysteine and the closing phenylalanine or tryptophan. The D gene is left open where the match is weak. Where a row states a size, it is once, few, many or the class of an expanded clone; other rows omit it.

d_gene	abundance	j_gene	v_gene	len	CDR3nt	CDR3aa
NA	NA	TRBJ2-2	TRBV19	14	TGTGCCAGTAGTATTCGGGGTCGGACCGGGGAGCTGTTTTTT	CASSIRGRTGELFF
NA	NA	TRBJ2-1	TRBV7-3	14	TGTGCCAGCAGCTTAAACAGGTGGATGAATGAGCAGTTCTTC	CASSLNRWMNEQFF
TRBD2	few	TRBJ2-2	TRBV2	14	TGTGCCAGCAGTGGGCGGGAGGGAGCCGGGGAGCTGTTTTTT	CASSGREGAGELFF
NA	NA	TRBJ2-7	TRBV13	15	TGTGCCAGCAGCTTAGTGGGCAGTCTCTCCTACGAGCAGTACTTC	CASSLVGSLSYEQYF
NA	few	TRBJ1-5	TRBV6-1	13	TGTGCCAGCAGTCGTTATAGCAATCAGCCCCAGCATTTT	CASSRYSNQPQHF
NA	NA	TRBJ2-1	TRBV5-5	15	TGTGCCAGCAGCTTGGAAATCCGCAGCTACAATGAGCAGTTCTTC	CASSLEIRSYNEQFF
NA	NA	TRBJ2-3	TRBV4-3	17	TGCGCCAGCAGCCCTACAGGAGGCAGGGGCGTGGCAGATACGCAGTATTTT	CASSPTGGRGVADTQYF
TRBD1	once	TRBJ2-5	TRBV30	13	TGTGCCACAACAGGGGATGCTCCCGAGACCCAGTACTTC	CATTGDAPETQYF
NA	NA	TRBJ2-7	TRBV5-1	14	TGCGCCAGTTTTCTCCTCGAGGTCCCCTACGAGCAGTACTTC	CASFLLEVPYEQYF
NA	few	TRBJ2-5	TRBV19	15	TGTGCCAGTAGTATGGGCGCGACGTACCAAGAGACCCAGTACTTC	CASSMGATYQETQYF
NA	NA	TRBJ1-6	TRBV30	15	TGTGCCGGACTCAGAAAGAGCTCCTATAATTCACCCCTCCACTTT	CAGLRKSSYNSPLHF
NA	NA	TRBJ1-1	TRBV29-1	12	TGCAGCGGTAGCACCCAGGGGACTGAAGCTTTCTTT	CSGSTQGTEAFF
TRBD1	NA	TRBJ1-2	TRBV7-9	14	TGTGCCAGCAGCGGCGATGGACAGGGGTTTGGCTACACCTTC	CASSGDGQGFGYTF
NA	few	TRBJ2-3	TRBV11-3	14	TGTGCCAGCAGCTCAGGACAGTTCACAGATACGCAGTATTTT	CASSSGQFTDTQYF
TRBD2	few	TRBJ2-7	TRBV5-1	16	TGCGCCAGCAGCTCTCAGGGAGGGGAGGGCTCCTACGAGCAGTACTTC	CASSSQGGEGSYEQYF
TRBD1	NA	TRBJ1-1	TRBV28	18	TGTGCCAGCAGCCCCCCCCGGGACAGGGGGTCTAGGGACACTGAAGCTTTCTTT	CASSPPRDRGSRDTEAFF
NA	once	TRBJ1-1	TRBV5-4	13	TGTGCCAGCAGCTTCATCCAGGGTGCTGAAGCTTTCTTT	CASSFIQGAEAFF
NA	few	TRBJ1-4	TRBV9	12	TGTGCCAGCAGCAGAGTCGAGGAAAAACTGTTTTTT	CASSRVEEKLFF
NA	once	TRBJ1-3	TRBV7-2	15	TGTGCCAGCAGCTTAGACAGCAAAACTGGAAACACCATATATTTT	CASSLDSKTGNTIYF
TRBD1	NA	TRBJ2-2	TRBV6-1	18	TGTGCCAGCAGTGAATTAGGTGGGACAGGGGGCGTCACCGGGGAGCTGTTTTTT	CASSELGGTGGVTGELFF
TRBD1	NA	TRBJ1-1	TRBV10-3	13	TGTGCCATCACCCGGGACAGGAGATCTCAAGCTTTCTTT	CAITRDRRSQAFF
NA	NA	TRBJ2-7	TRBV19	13	TGTGCCAGTAGCTCGGTATCGGGCTACGAGCAGTACTTC	CASSSVSGYEQYF